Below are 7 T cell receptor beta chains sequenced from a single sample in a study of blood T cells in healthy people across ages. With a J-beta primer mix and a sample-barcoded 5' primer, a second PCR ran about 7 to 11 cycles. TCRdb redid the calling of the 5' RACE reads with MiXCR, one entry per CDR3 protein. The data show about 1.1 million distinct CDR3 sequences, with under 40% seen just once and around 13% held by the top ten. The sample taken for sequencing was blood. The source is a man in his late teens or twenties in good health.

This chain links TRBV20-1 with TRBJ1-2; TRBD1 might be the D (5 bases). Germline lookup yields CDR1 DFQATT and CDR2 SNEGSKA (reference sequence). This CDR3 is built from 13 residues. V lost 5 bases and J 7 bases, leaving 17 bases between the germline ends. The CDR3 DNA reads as TGCAGTGCTCGTCCCTACGGACATGTTGGCTACACCTTC. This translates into CSARPYGHVGYTF.

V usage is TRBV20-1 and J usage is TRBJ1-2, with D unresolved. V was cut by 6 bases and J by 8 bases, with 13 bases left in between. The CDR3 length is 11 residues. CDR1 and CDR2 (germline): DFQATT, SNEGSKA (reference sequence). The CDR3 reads CSARYYTGYTF. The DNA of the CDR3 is TGCAGTGCCAGATACTATACCGGCTACACCTTC.

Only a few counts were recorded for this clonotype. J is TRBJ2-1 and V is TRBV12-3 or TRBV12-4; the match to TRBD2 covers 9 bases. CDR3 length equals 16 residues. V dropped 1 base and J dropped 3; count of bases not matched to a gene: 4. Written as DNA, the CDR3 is TGTGCCAGCAGTTTAGTGGCGACTAGCGGCTACAATGAGCAGTTCTTC. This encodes CASSLVATSGYNEQFF.

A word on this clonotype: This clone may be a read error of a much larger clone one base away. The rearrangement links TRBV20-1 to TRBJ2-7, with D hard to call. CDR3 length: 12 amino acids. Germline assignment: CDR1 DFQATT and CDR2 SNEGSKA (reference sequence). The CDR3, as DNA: TGCAGGGCTAGAGTCGGGTCCTACGAGCAGTACTTC. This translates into CRARVGSYEQYF.

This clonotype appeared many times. The CDR3 DNA is TGTGCCAGCAGTTTCCTGGGGCAGTACTTC. Translation: CASSFLGQYF. This chain uses TRBV27 with TRBJ2-7; D unresolved. The CDR3 is 10 residues long. Germline values: CDR1 MNHEY, CDR2 SMNVEV (reference sequence). Trimming removed 3 bases from V and 9 bases from J, with 6 bases in between.

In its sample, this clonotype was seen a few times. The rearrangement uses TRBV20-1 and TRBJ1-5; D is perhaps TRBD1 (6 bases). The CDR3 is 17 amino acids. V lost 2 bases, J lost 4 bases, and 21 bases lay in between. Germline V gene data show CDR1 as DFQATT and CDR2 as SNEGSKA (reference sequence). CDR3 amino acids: CSARHRGQLFRNQPQHF. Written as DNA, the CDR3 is TGCAGTGCTAGACATAGAGGACAGTTATTTAGAAATCAGCCCCAGCATTTT.

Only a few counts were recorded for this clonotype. This CDR3 reads CASSVNPGGQENYGYTF. The DNA of the CDR3 is TGTGCCAGCAGCGTAAATCCCGGAGGGCAAGAGAACTATGGCTACACCTTC. V usage is TRBV9 and J usage is TRBJ1-2; D gene ambiguous. In germline, CDR1 is SGDLS, CDR2 YYNGEE. Trimming took off 1 base at V and 2 bases at J, with 18 bases between the two ends. The CDR3 length is 17 residues.